This TCR beta chain comes out of a study of blood T cell repertoires in COVID-19. Study at large: Donors in the United States, Italy and Spain gave samples during acute or convalescent COVID-19. Sample material is recorded as cDNA or gDNA derived from T cells, B-cell-depleted T cells, or PBMCs.

The protocol was immunoSEQ multiplex PCR, while the TCRdb copy is restricted to in-frame clones and leaves out a portion. The sample records 320,000 or so clones, over 80% being singletons. The germline V and J ends were trimmed by 0 bases and 4 bases, with 13 bases remaining between them. CDR1 and CDR2 (germline): SGDLS, YYNGEE. The length of the CDR3 is 15 residues. Enrollees, roughly 18 to 95 years old, lived in approximately 24 US areas. Source material: PBMCs or T cells enriched from blood (not recorded which). The sequence was collected from a man aged 25 to 45 who had recovered from COVID-19. V is TRBV9 and J is TRBJ1-2; D not certain. The CDR3 DNA reads TGTGCCAGCAGCGTAGGGGAGGGCCGAGGCTATGGCTACACCTTC. This encodes CASSVGEGRGYGYTF.